This TCR beta chain originates from a study of T cells after yellow fever vaccination. This CDR3 spans 16 amino acids. In the case of this clonotype: What it binds is not known.

From the 5' RACE reads, TCRdb called clonotypes with MiXCR, one entry per CDR3 protein. The sample lists roughly 340,000 distinct CDR3 sequences; 4% were seen once. The study, taken as a whole, reports: Post-booster repertoires again held most primary-vaccination clones (about 95% CD4, roughly 88% CD8).

This clonotype was obtained from a man aged 18 to 30 who received the YFV17D yellow fever vaccine. The input for sequencing was PBMCs, taken 5 days after the yellow fever booster vaccination. This chain links TRBV21-1 with TRBJ1-2; the table's D call TRBD1 went unverified against the DNA. TRBV21-1 is marked as a pseudogene. CDR3 loop: CASSNPSTETNYGYTF. The CDR3 region has the DNA TGTGCCAGCAGCAACCCCTCGACAGAGACTAACTATGGCTACACCTTC.